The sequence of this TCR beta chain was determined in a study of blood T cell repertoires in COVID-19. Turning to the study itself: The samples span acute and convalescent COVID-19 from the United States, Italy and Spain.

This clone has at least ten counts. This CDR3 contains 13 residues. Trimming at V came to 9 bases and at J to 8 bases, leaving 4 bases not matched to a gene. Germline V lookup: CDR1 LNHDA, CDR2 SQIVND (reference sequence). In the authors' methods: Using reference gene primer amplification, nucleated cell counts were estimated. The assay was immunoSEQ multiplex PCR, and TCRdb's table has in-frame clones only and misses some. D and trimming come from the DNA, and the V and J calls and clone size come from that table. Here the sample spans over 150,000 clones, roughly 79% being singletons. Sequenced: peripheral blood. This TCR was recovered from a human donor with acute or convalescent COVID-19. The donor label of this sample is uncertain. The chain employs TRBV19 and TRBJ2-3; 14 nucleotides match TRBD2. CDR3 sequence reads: CASGTSGSSTQYF. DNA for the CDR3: TGTGCCAGCGGGACTAGCGGGAGTAGTACGCAGTATTTT.